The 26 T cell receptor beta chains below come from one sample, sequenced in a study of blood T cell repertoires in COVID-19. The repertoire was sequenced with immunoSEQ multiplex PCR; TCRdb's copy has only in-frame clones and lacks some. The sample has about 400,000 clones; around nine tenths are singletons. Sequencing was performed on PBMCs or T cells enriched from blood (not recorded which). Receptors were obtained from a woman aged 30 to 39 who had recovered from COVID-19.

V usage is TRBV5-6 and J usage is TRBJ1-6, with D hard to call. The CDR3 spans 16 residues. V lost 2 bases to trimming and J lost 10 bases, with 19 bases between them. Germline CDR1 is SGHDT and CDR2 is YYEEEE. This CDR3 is CASSFTSGIQGSPLHF. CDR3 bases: TGTGCCAGCAGCTTTACCTCGGGAATTCAAGGGTCACCCCTCCACTTT.

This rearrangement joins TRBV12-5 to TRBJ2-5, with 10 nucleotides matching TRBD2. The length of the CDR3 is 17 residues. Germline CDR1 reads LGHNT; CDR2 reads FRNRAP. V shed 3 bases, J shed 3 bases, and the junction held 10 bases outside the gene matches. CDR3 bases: TGTGCTAGTGGTTTTATCTCACTAGCGGGGACGAAAGAGACCCAGTACTTC. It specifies CASGFISLAGTKETQYF.

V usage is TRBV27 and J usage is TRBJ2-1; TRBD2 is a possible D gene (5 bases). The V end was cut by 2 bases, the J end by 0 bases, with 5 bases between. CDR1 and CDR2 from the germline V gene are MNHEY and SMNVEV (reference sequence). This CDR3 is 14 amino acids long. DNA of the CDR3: TGTGCCAGCAGTTTAAGCGGCTCCTACAATGAGCAGTTCTTC. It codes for CASSLSGSYNEQFF.

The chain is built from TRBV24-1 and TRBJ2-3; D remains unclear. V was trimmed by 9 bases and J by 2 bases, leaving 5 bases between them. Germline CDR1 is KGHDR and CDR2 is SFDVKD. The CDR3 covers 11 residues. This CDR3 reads CATAATDTQYF. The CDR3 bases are TGTGCCACCGCGGCCACAGATACGCAGTATTTT.

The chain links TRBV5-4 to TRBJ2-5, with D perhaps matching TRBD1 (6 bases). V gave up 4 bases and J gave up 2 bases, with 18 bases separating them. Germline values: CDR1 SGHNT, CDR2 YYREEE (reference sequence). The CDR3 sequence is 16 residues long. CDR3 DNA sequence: TGTGCCAGCAGCCACCCCGCTAGTGGGACACAAGAGACCCAGTACTTC. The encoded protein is CASSHPASGTQETQYF.

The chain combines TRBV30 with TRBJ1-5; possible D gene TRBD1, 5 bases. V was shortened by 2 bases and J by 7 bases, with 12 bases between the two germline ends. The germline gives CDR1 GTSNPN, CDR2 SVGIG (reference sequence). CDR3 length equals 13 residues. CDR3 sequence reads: CAWSLGKGQPQHF. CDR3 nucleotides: TGTGCCTGGAGTTTGGGGAAGGGGCAGCCCCAGCATTTT.

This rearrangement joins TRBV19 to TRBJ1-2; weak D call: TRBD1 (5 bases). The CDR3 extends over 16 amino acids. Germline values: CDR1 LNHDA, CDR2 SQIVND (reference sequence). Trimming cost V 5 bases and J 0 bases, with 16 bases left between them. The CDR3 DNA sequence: TGTGCCAGTAGTCCCACAGGACAACGAGCTAACTATGGCTACACCTTC. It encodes CASSPTGQRANYGYTF.

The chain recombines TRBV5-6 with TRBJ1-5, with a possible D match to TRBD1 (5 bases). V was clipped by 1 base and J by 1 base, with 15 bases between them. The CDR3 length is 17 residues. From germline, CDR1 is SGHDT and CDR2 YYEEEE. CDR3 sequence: CASSLYLRGGSNQPQHF. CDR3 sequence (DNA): TGTGCCAGCAGCTTGTATCTGAGGGGAGGAAGCAATCAGCCCCAGCATTTT.

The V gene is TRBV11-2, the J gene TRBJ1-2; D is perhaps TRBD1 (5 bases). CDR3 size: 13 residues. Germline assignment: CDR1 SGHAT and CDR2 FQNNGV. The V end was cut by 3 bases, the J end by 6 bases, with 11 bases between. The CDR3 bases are TGTGCCAGCAGCTTCGGGGGGTGGGATGGCTACACCTTC. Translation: CASSFGGWDGYTF.

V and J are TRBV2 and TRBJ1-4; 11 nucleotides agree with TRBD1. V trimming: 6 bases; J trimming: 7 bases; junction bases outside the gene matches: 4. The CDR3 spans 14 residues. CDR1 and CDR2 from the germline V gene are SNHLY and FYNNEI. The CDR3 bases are TGTGCCAGCAGGACGGACAGGGGGCGTGAAAAACTGTTTTTT. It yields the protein CASRTDRGREKLFF.

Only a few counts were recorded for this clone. CDR3 loop: CASSTAGTSSASYTF. CDR3 coding DNA: TGTGCCAGCAGCACAGCCGGGACATCATCTGCGAGCTACACCTTC. V usage is TRBV5-6 and J usage is TRBJ1-2; maybe TRBD1 (6 bases). V shed 4 bases and J shed 9 bases, with 22 bases lying between them. This CDR3 comprises 15 residues. Germline V CDR1 and CDR2: SGHDT, YYEEEE.

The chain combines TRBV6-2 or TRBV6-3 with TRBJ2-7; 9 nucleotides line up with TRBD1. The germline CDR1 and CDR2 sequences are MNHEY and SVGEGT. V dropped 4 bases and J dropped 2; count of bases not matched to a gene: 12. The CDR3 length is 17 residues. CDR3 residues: CASSSDLGQGFPYEQYF. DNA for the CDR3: TGTGCCAGCAGTTCCGACCTGGGACAGGGATTCCCCTACGAGCAGTACTTC.

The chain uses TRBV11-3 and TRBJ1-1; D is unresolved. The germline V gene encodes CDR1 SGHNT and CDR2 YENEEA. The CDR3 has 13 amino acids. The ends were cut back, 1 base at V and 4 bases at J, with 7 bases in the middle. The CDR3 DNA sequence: TGTGCCAGCAGCTTAGGAGGTTTCACTGAAGCTTTCTTT. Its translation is CASSLGGFTEAFF.

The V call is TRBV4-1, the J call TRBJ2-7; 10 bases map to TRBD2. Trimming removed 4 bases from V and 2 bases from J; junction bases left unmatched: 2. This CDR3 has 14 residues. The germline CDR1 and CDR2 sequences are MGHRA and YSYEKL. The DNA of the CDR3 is TGCGCCAGCAGCCGCGGACTAGCGGCCTACGAGCAGTACTTC. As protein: CASSRGLAAYEQYF.

The chain's CDR3 is CASSERGGNYGYTF. The CDR3 DNA follows: TGCGCCAGCAGTGAGCGAGGGGGTAACTATGGCTACACCTTC. The chain links TRBV10-2 to TRBJ1-2; TRBD1 might be the D (6 bases). Germline assignment: CDR1 WSHSY and CDR2 SAAADI. This CDR3 region has 14 residues. V was shortened by 2 bases and J by 1 base, with 8 bases between the two germline ends.

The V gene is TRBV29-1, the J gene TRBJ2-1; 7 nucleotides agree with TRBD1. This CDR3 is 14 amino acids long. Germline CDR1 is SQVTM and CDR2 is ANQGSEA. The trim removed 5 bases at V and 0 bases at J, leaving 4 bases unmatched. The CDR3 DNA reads TGCAGCGTTTCGACAGGGAGCTCCTACAATGAGCAGTTCTTC. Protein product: CSVSTGSSYNEQFF.

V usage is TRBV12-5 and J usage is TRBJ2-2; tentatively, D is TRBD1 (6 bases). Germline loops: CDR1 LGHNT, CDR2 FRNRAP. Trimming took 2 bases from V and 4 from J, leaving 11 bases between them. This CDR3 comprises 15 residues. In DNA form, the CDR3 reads TGTGCTAGTGGTTTGCAGGGGTCCGGCACCGGGGAGCTGTTTTTT. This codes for CASGLQGSGTGELFF.

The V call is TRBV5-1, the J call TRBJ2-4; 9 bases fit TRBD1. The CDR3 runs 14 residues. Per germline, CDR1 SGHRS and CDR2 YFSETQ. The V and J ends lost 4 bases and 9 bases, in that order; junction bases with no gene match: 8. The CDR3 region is CASSLRTGEGIQYF. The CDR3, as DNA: TGCGCCAGCAGCCTTCGGACAGGGGAGGGCATTCAGTACTTC. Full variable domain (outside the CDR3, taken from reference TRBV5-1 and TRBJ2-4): KAGVTQTPRYLIKTRGQQVTLSCSPISGHRSVSWYQQTPGQGLQFLFEYFSETQRNKGNFPGRFSGRQFSNSRSEMNVSTLELGDSALYLCASSLRTGEGIQYFGAGTRLSVL.

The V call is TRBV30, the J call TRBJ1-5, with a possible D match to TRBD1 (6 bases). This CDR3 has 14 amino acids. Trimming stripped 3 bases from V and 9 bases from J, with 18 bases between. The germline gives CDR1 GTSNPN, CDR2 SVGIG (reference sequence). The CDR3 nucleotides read TGTGCCTGGAGCGCACAACAGGGTTTGGTGCCCCAGCATTTT. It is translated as CAWSAQQGLVPQHF.

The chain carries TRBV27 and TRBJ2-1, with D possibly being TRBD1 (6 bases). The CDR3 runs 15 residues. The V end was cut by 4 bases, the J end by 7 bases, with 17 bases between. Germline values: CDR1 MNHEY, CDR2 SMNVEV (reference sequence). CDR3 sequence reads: CASSSGQGYGNEQFF. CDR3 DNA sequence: TGTGCCAGCAGTTCTGGGCAGGGGTATGGGAATGAGCAGTTCTTC.

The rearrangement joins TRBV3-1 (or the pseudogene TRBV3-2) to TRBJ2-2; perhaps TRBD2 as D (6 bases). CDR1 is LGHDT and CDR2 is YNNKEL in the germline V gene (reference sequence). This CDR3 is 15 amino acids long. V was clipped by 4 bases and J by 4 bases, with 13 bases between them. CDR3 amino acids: CASSRRRAVTGELFF. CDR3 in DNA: TGTGCCAGCAGCCGCAGGAGGGCGGTCACCGGGGAGCTGTTTTTT.

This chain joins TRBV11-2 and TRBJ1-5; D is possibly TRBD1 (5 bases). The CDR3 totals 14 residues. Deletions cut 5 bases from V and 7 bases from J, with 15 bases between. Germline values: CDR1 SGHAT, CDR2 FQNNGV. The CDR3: CASSKGLRSQPQHF. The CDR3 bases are TGTGCCAGCAGCAAGGGACTCCGCTCCCAGCCCCAGCATTTT. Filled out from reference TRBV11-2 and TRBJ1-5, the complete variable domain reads EAGVAQSPRYKIIEKRQSVAFWCNPISGHATLYWYQQILGQGPKLLIQFQNNGVVDDSQLPKDRFSAERLKGVDSTLKIQPAKLEDSAVYLCASSKGLRSQPQHFGDGTRLSIL.

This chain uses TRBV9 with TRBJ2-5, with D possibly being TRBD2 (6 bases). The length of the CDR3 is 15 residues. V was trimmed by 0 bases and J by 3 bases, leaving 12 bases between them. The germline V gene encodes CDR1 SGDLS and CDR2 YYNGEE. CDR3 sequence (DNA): TGTGCCAGCAGCGTAGGCCAGCGGGCCAAAGAGACCCAGTACTTC. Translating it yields CASSVGQRAKETQYF.

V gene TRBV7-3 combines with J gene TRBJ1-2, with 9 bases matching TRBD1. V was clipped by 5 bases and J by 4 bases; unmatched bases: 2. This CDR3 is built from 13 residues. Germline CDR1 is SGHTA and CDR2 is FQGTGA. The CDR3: CASSETGGYGYTF. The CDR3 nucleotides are TGTGCCAGCAGCGAGACAGGGGGCTATGGCTACACCTTC.

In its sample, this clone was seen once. In DNA form, the CDR3 reads TGTGCCAGTAGTATCCCCACAGAGAACACTGAAGCTTTCTTT. This gives the protein CASSIPTENTEAFF. V gene TRBV19 combines with J gene TRBJ1-1; no definite D call. The CDR3 spans 14 residues. Germline values: CDR1 LNHDA, CDR2 SQIVND (reference sequence). V shed 3 bases and J shed 1 base, with 9 bases lying between them.

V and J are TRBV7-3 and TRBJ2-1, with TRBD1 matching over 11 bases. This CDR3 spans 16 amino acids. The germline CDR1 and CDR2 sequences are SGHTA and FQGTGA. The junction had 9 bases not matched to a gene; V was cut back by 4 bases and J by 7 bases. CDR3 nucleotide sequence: TGTGCCAGCAGCTCTTTTCCGGGACAGGGGGGGAATGAGCAGTTCTTC. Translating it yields CASSSFPGQGGNEQFF. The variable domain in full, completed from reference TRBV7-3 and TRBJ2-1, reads GAGVSQTPSNKVTEKGKYVELRCDPISGHTALYWYRQSLGQGPEFLIYFQGTGAADDSGLPNDRFFAVRPEGSVSTLKIQRTERGDSAVYLCASSSFPGQGGNEQFFGPGTRLTVL.